This T cell receptor beta chain was obtained from a study of blood T cells in healthy people across ages. General study points: Since the PBMCs were unsorted, naive and antigen-experienced cells could not be conclusively compared. For the donors, CMV status was unknown and possibly confounded expanded clonotype changes.

Using a J-beta primer mix together with a sample-barcoded 5' primer, a second PCR was run for roughly 6 to 12 cycles. Every molecule of cDNA carried a tag from a template-switch adaptor with 12 random nucleotides. TCRdb independently ran MiXCR on the 5' RACE reads; one entry per CDR3 protein. The table has about 1,400,000 distinct CDR3 sequences, 35% to 45% seen once. The length of the CDR3 is 14 residues. Germline V gene data show CDR1 as MNHEY and CDR2 as SVGAGI. Notes on this clonotype: Its matching antigen is unknown. An end of the junction differs from the germline gene, which may be a read error.

Drawn from each donor were ten milliliters of peripheral blood. V usage is TRBV6-5 and J usage is TRBJ2-5, with a tentative D call TRBD1 (8 bases). This TCR was recovered from a woman between 18 and 29 years old in good health. Sequencing input: blood. The CDR3 DNA follows: TGTACCAGCAGTTCCGACAGGGGAGGGGAGACCCAGTACTTC. This codes for CTSSSDRGGETQYF.